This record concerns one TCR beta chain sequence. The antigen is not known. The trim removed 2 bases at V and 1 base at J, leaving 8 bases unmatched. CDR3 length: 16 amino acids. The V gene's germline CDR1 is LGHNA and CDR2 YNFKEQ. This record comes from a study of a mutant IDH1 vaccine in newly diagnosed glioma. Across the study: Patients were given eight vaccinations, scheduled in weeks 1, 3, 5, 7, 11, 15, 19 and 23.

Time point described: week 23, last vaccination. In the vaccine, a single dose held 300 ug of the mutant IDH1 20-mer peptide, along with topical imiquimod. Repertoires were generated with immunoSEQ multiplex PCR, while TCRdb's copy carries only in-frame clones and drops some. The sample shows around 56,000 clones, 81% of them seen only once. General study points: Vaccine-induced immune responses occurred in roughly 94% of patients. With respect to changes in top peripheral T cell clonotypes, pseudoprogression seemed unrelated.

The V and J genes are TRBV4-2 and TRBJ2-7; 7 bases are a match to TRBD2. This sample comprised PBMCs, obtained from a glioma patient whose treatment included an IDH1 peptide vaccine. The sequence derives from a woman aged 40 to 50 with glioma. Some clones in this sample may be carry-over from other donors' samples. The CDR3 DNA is TGTGCCAGCAGCCAATCTTGGGGGGAGGGGTCCTACGAGCAGTACTTC. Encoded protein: CASSQSWGEGSYEQYF.